The 17 T cell receptor beta chains presented below share a single source sample, sequenced in a study of early T cells in non-severe SARS-CoV-2 infection. Via MiXCR, TCRdb re-called the 5' RACE reads, giving one row per CDR3 protein. The sample yields some 50,000 distinct CDR3 sequences, around a tenth seen once. The specimen sequenced was whole blood. These receptors all stem from an adult who was a healthcare worker with PCR-confirmed SARS-CoV-2 infection or an uninfected control (not recorded which).

This clonotype was detected many times. V is TRBV11-2 and J is TRBJ2-1, with 10 bases matching TRBD2. There are 15 residues in the CDR3. In germline, CDR1 is SGHAT, CDR2 FQNNGV. The V segment lost 0 bases and the J segment 7 bases; nucleotides outside the gene matches: 3. The CDR3 region is CASSLDVGLANEQFF. The DNA for the CDR3 is TGTGCCAGCAGCTTAGATGTGGGACTAGCGAATGAGCAGTTCTTC.

This clonotype has at least ten counts. The chain joins TRBV4-3 to TRBJ2-4; D might be TRBD2 (7 bases). V shed 0 bases and J shed 8 bases, with 14 bases lying between them. This CDR3 has 15 amino acids. The germline V gene encodes CDR1 LGHNA and CDR2 YSLEER. CDR3 loop: CASSQDSGAGDIQYF. The CDR3 DNA follows: TGCGCCAGCAGCCAAGATTCAGGGGCGGGGGACATTCAGTACTTC.

This clonotype has only a few counts. The chain couples TRBV9 to TRBJ2-5; no reliable D call. Per the germline V gene, CDR1 is SGDLS and CDR2 is YYNGEE. CDR3 size: 14 residues. Trimming took 0 bases from V and 2 from J, leaving 8 bases between them. CDR3 protein: CASSVGSPQETQYF. The CDR3 DNA reads TGTGCCAGCAGCGTAGGAAGCCCTCAAGAGACCCAGTACTTC.

This clonotype was seen many times. V gene TRBV14 combines with J gene TRBJ1-4; D ambiguous. Germline V CDR1 and CDR2: SGHDN, FVKESK. This CDR3 is 13 amino acids long. V dropped 1 base and J dropped 10 bases, with 10 bases sitting between them. The CDR3 loop is CASSQVVWGKLFF. The DNA of the CDR3 is TGTGCCAGCAGCCAAGTAGTCTGGGGAAAACTGTTTTTT. Full variable domain (remainder filled in from reference TRBV14 and TRBJ1-4): EAGVTQFPSHSVIEKGQTVTLRCDPISGHDNLYWYRRVMGKEIKFLLHFVKESKQDESGMPNNRFLAERTGGTYSTLKVQPAELEDSGVYFCASSQVVWGKLFFGSGTQLSVL.

This clonotype has more than one count but fewer than ten. This sequence joins TRBV7-9 and TRBJ2-2; TRBD2 aligns across 8 bases. The CDR3 length is 13 residues. CDR1 and CDR2 (germline): SEHNR, FQNEAQ (reference sequence). With V trimmed by 5 bases and J by 7 bases, 3 bases remained unmatched. CDR3: CASSQREYGELFF. CDR3 bases: TGTGCCAGCAGCCAGCGGGAGTACGGGGAGCTGTTTTTT.

CDR3: CSVLAGGQNEQFF. The CDR3 DNA is TGCAGCGTTTTAGCGGGAGGTCAAAATGAGCAGTTCTTC. The chain employs TRBV29-1 and TRBJ2-1; 10 bases map to TRBD2. The CDR3 is 13 residues long. Germline CDR1 reads SQVTM; CDR2 reads ANQGSEA. J gave up 7 bases and V 5 bases, and 5 bases lay outside the gene matches.

This clonotype was observed a few times. The V call is TRBV5-1, the J call TRBJ2-7, with 10 bases aligning to TRBD2. The trim removed 2 bases at V and 3 bases at J, leaving 2 bases unmatched. Germline V lookup: CDR1 SGHRS, CDR2 YFSETQ. The CDR3 sequence is 14 residues long. The CDR3 coding sequence is TGCGCCAGCAGCTTTAGCGGGAGGAGCTACGAGCAGTACTTC. This codes for CASSFSGRSYEQYF.

This chain connects TRBV2 to TRBJ2-1, with 8 bases aligning to TRBD2. Unmatched junction bases numbered 1, after V lost 7 bases and J lost 2 bases. Germline CDR1 reads SNHLY; CDR2 reads FYNNEI. There are 13 residues in the CDR3. Written as DNA, the CDR3 is TGTGCCAGCATCGGGGGGGCCTACAATGAGCAGTTCTTC. It is translated as CASIGGAYNEQFF.

This clonotype showed up many times. The chain has TRBV11-3 and TRBJ2-1; 9 positions agree with TRBD1. The CDR3 contains 12 residues. CDR1 and CDR2 (germline): SGHNT, YENEEA. Trimming cost V 8 bases and J 13 bases; bases outside gene matches: 9. The CDR3, as DNA: TGTGCCAGCGGGGACAGGGCAGGGCTCCAGTTCTTC. Its translation is CASGDRAGLQFF.

For the CDR3, the DNA is TGCGCCAGCAGCTTGGGTTGGACCTCAGTCGTGGCTGAAGCTTTCTTT. This gives the protein CASSLGWTSVVAEAFF. V and J are TRBV5-1 and TRBJ1-1; D is unresolved. Per the germline V gene, CDR1 is SGHRS and CDR2 is YFSETQ. The germline V and J ends were trimmed by 0 bases and 6 bases, with 18 bases remaining between them. This CDR3 region has 16 residues.

This rearrangement joins TRBV3-1 to TRBJ2-3, with no clear D. Germline CDR1 is LGHDT and CDR2 is YNNKEL (reference sequence). The V end lost 4 bases, the J end lost 7 bases, and 15 bases lay between the germline ends. The CDR3 covers 14 residues. This CDR3 is CASSPLPGAYTQYF. As DNA, the CDR3 is TGTGCCAGCAGCCCCTTGCCTGGCGCGTATACGCAGTATTTT.

Within the sample, this clonotype is medium-sized (0.01 to 0.1%). The CDR3 spells CASSPGSTYEQYF. The CDR3, as DNA: TGTGCCAGCAGCCCAGGGAGTACCTACGAGCAGTACTTC. This rearrangement joins TRBV7-6 to TRBJ2-7, with D perhaps TRBD1 or TRBD2 (5 bases each). Germline values: CDR1 SGHVS, CDR2 FNYEAQ. CDR3 size: 13 residues. V was clipped by 5 bases and J by 2 bases, with 10 bases between them.

This chain links TRBV6-5 with TRBJ2-3; 13 nucleotides match TRBD2. V was clipped by 4 bases and J by 2 bases; unmatched bases: 3. This CDR3 contains 16 residues. Germline V gene sequence: CDR1 MNHEY, CDR2 SVGAGI. In DNA, the CDR3 is TGTGCCAGCAGTTTACTAGCGGGGGGGACCACAGATACGCAGTATTTT. This translates into CASSLLAGGTTDTQYF.

This clonotype was picked up a small number of times. V gene TRBV13 combines with J gene TRBJ2-4; D is perhaps TRBD2 (5 bases). The V gene's germline CDR1 is PRHDT and CDR2 FYEKMQ (reference sequence). The V end lost 5 bases, the J end lost 0 bases, and 11 bases lay between the germline ends. This CDR3 has 15 residues. The CDR3 DNA is TGTGCCAGCAGCCGCACGGGGATAGCCAAAAACATTCAGTACTTC. Protein sequence: CASSRTGIAKNIQYF.

The chain links TRBV29-1 to TRBJ1-2; no clear D gene. The CDR3 length is 11 residues. CDR1 and CDR2 from the germline V gene are SQVTM and ANQGSEA. V shed 4 bases and J shed 6 bases, with 9 bases lying between them. The CDR3 loop is CSVALGNGYTF. CDR3 nucleotide sequence: TGCAGCGTTGCCCTAGGGAATGGCTACACCTTC.

This clonotype came up many times. The J gene is TRBJ2-1, the V gene TRBV6-2 or TRBV6-3, with 7 bases lining up with TRBD1. The V gene's germline CDR1 is MNHEY and CDR2 SVGEGT. The CDR3 spans 17 residues. Trimming cost V 6 bases and J 7 bases; bases outside gene matches: 18. The CDR3 loop is CASSPWTGRRGVNEQFF. CDR3 DNA sequence: TGTGCCAGCAGCCCTTGGACAGGTAGGAGAGGGGTTAATGAGCAGTTCTTC.

This clonotype showed up just a few times. The V gene is TRBV5-6, the J gene TRBJ2-1; 12 bases map to TRBD2. V trimming: 3 bases; J trimming: 7 bases; junction bases outside the gene matches: 8. The CDR3 is made up of 16 amino acids. Germline-derived CDR1 and CDR2 are SGHDT and YYEEEE. CDR3 bases: TGTGCCAGCAGCTATACGACTAGCGGGAGTCGAAATGAGCAGTTCTTC. Protein product: CASSYTTSGSRNEQFF.